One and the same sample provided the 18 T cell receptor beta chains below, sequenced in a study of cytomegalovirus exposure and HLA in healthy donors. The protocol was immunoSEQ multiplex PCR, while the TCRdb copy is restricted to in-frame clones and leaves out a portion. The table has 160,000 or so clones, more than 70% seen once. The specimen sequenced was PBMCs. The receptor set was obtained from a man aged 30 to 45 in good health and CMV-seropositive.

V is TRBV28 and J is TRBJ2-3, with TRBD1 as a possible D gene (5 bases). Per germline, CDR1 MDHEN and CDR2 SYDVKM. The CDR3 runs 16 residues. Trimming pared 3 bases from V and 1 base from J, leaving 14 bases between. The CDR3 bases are TGTGCCAGCAGTTTCTTAGGGCAGGGCCGCACAGATACGCAGTATTTT. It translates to CASSFLGQGRTDTQYF. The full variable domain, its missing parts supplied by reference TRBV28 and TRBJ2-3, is DVKVTQSSRYLVKRTGEKVFLECVQDMDHENMFWYRQDPGLGLRLIYFSYDVKMKEKGDIPEGYSVSREKKERFSLILESASTNQTSMYLCASSFLGQGRTDTQYFGPGTRLTVL.

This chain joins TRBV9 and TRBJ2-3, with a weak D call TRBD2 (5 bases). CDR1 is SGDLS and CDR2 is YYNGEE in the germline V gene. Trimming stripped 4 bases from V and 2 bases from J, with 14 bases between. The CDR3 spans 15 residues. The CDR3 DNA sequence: TGTGCCAGCAGCAGAGGGCACGTTCACACAGATACGCAGTATTTT. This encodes CASSRGHVHTDTQYF.

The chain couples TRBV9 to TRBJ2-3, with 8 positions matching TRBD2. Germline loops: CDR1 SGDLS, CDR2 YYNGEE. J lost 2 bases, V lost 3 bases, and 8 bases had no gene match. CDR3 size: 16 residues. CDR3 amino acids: CASSAGGGFLTDTQYF. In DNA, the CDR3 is TGTGCCAGCAGCGCGGGCGGGGGGTTCCTCACAGATACGCAGTATTTT.

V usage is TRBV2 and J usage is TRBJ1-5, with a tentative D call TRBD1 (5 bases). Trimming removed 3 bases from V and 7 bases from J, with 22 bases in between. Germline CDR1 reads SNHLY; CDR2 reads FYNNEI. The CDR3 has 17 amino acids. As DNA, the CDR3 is TGTGCCAGCAGTGACTCAAAGGGGCCCAAAACGGAGCAGCCCCAGCATTTT. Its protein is CASSDSKGPKTEQPQHF.

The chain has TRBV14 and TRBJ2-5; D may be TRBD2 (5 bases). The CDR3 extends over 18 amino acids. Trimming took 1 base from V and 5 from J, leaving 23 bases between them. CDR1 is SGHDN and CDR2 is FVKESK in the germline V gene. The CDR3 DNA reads TGTGCCAGCAGCCAAGCGGGGAAGCCAATCGCCCGCGGGGAGACCCAGTACTTC. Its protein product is CASSQAGKPIARGETQYF.

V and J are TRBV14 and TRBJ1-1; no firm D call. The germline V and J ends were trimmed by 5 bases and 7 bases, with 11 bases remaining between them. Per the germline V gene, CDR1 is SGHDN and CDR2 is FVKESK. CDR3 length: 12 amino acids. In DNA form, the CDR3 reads TGTGCCAGCAGCTTCATAAGGAGTGAAGCTTTCTTT. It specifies CASSFIRSEAFF.

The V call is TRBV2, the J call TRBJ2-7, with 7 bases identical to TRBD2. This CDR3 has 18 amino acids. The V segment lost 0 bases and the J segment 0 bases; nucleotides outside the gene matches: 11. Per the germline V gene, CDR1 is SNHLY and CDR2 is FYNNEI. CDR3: CASSEALSGPLSSYEQYF. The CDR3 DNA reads TGTGCCAGCAGTGAAGCGCTTAGCGGGCCCCTAAGCTCCTACGAGCAGTACTTC. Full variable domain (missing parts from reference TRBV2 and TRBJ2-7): EPEVTQTPSHQVTQMGQEVILRCVPISNHLYFYWYRQILGQKVEFLVSFYNNEISEKSEIFDDQFSVERPDGSNFTLKIRSTKLEDSAMYFCASSEALSGPLSSYEQYFGPGTRLTVT.

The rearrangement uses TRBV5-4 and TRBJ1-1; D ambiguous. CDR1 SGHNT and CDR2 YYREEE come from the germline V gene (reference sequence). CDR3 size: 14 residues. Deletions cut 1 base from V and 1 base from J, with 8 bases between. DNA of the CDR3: TGTGCCAGCAGCTTGCCCGCGGGGAACACTGAAGCTTTCTTT. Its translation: CASSLPAGNTEAFF. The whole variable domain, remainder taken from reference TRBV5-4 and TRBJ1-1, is ETGVTQSPTHLIKTRGQQVTLRCSSQSGHNTVSWYQQALGQGPQFIFQYYREEENGRGNFPPRFSGLQFPNYSSELNVNALELDDSALYLCASSLPAGNTEAFFGQGTRLTVV.

This CDR3 is CASSERAAYNEQFF. The CDR3 region has the DNA TGTGCCAGCAGCGAGCGGGCCGCCTACAATGAGCAGTTCTTC. The J gene is TRBJ2-1, the V gene TRBV9, with a tentative D call TRBD2 (6 bases). This CDR3 is built from 14 residues. Germline CDR1 and CDR2: SGDLS and YYNGEE. The V end was cut by 3 bases, the J end by 2 bases, with 9 bases between.

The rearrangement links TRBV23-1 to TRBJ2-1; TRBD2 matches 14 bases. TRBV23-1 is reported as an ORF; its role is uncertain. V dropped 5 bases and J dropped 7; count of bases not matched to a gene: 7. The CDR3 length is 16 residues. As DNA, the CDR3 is TGCGCCAGCAGTAGAAGTGGGACTAGCGGGAGTAATGAGCAGTTCTTC. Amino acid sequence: CASSRSGTSGSNEQFF.

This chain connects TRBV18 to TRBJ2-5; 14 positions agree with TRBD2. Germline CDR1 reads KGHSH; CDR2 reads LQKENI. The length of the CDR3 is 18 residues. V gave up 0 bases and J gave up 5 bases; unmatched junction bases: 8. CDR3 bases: TGTGCCAGCTCACCACCGGGGACTAGCGGGAGCTTGGGGGAGACCCAGTACTTC. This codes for CASSPPGTSGSLGETQYF.

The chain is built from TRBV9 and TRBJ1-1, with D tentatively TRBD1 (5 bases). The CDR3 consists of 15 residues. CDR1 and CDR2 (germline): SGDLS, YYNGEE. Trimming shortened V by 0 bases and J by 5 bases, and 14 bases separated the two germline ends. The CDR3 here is CASSVGMGLWTEAFF. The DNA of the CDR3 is TGTGCCAGCAGCGTAGGGATGGGGCTGTGGACTGAAGCTTTCTTT.

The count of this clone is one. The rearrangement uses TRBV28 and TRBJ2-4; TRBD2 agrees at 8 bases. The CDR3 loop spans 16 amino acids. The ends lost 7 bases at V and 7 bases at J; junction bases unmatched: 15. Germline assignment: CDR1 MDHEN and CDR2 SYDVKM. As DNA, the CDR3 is TGTGCCAGCACCTCCGCCGGGACTAGGGGAAGGAACATTCAGTACTTC. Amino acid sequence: CASTSAGTRGRNIQYF. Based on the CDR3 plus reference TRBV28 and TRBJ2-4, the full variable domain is DVKVTQSSRYLVKRTGEKVFLECVQDMDHENMFWYRQDPGLGLRLIYFSYDVKMKEKGDIPEGYSVSREKKERFSLILESASTNQTSMYLCASTSAGTRGRNIQYFGAGTRLSVL.

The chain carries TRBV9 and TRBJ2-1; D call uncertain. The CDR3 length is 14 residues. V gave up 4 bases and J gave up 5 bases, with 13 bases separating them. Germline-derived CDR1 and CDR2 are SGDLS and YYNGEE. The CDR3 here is CASSPRLAHNEQFF. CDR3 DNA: TGTGCCAGCAGCCCCCGACTCGCCCACAATGAGCAGTTCTTC.

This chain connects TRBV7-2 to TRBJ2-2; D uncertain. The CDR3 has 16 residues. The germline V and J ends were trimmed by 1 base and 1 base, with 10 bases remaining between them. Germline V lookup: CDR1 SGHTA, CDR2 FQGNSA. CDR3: CASSLEPGKNTGELFF. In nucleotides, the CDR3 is TGTGCCAGCAGCTTAGAGCCAGGAAAGAACACCGGGGAGCTGTTTTTT. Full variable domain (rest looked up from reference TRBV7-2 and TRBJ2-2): GAGVSQSPSNKVTEKGKDVELRCDPISGHTALYWYRQSLGQGLEFLIYFQGNSAPDKSGLPSDRFSAERTGGSVSTLTIQRTQQEDSAVYLCASSLEPGKNTGELFFGEGSRLTVL.

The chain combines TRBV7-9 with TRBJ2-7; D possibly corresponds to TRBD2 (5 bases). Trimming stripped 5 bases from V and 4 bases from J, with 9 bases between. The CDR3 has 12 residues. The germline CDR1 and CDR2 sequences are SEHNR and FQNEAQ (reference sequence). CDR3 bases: TGTGCCAGCAGCCTACTAGATTACGAGCAGTACTTC. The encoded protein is CASSLLDYEQYF.

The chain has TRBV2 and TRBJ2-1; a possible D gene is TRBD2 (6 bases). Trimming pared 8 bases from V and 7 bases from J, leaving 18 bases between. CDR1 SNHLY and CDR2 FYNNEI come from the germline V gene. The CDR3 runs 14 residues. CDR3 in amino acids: CASPFRREANEQFF. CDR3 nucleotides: TGTGCCAGCCCCTTTCGTAGGGAGGCGAATGAGCAGTTCTTC. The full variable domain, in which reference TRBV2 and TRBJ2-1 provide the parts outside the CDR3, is EPEVTQTPSHQVTQMGQEVILRCVPISNHLYFYWYRQILGQKVEFLVSFYNNEISEKSEIFDDQFSVERPDGSNFTLKIRSTKLEDSAMYFCASPFRREANEQFFGPGTRLTVL.

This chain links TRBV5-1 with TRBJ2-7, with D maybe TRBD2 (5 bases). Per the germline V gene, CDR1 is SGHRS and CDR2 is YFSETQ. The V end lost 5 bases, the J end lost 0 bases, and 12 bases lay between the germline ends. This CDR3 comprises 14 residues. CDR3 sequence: CASRWSGSSYEQYF. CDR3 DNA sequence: TGCGCCAGCAGGTGGTCTGGGAGCTCCTACGAGCAGTACTTC.